The rows below give T cell receptor beta chains drawn from one sample of a study of cytomegalovirus exposure and HLA in healthy donors. This table comes from immunoSEQ multiplex PCR, and its TCRdb copy is limited to in-frame clones, with some not included. Here the sample spans roughly 160,000 clones, roughly three quarters being singletons. Specimen: PBMCs. These receptors were taken from a woman in her 50s in good health and CMV-seropositive. CDR3s include the opening cysteine and the closing phenylalanine or tryptophan. D genes are given only for firm matches. Size is omitted from some rows. Given values are once, few, many or a class for expanded clones.

d_call	clone_size	v_call	j_call	cdr3_aa	cdr3_nt
TRBD2	.	TRBV30	TRBJ2-7	CAWSPPGGGRPQQYF	TGTGCCTGGAGTCCTCCGGGCGGGGGACGCCCCCAGCAGTACTTC
.	.	TRBV12-5	TRBJ2-1	CASGLGGGGQWNEQFF	TGTGCTAGTGGTCTAGGGGGGGGCGGTCAGTGGAATGAGCAGTTCTTC
TRBD1	.	TRBV7-6	TRBJ1-1	CASSSLTGANTEAFF	TGTGCCAGCAGCTCCCTGACAGGGGCCAACACTGAAGCTTTCTTT
.	few	TRBV18	TRBJ2-5	CASSPPVVGGQETQYF	TGTGCCAGCTCACCACCAGTCGTCGGGGGTCAAGAGACCCAGTACTTC
.	.	TRBV19	TRBJ1-4	CASKVQSTNEKLFF	TGTGCCAGTAAGGTACAGTCAACTAATGAAAAACTGTTTTTT
.	.	TRBV6-5	TRBJ1-1	CATRPGGSDTEAFF	TGTGCCACCAGGCCTGGGGGGTCCGACACTGAAGCTTTCTTT
.	.	TRBV4-3	TRBJ2-1	CASSQAGDNEQFF	TGCGCCAGCAGCCAAGCCGGGGACAATGAGCAGTTCTTC
.	many	TRBV4-3	TRBJ1-4	CASSQATALNEKLFF	TGCGCCAGCAGCCAAGCGACAGCCCTTAATGAAAAACTGTTTTTT
TRBD2	.	TRBV11-1	TRBJ2-5	CASSGLAGGPGKLPGTQYF	TGTGCCAGCAGCGGACTAGCGGGAGGGCCAGGAAAGCTTCCAGGGACCCAGTACTTC
.	.	TRBV19	TRBJ1-2	CASRAGLNYGYTF	TGTGCCAGTAGGGCGGGACTAAACTATGGCTACACCTTC
TRBD1	few	TRBV28	TRBJ2-3	CASPPAVGQGATDTQYF	TGTGCCAGCCCTCCTGCCGTTGGGCAGGGGGCTACAGATACGCAGTATTTT
.	.	TRBV4-1	TRBJ2-3	CASSLQTESTDTQYF	TGCGCCAGCAGCCTCCAGACAGAGAGCACAGATACGCAGTATTTT
TRBD1	once	TRBV7-2	TRBJ2-5	CASSFLVRGLGETQYF	TGTGCCAGCAGCTTCCTAGTCAGGGGGCTTGGGGAGACCCAGTACTTC
.	once	TRBV29-1	TRBJ1-5	CSVGTSNQPQHF	TGCAGCGTCGGTACGAGCAATCAGCCCCAGCATTTT